These 5 T cell receptor beta chains were sequenced from one sample in a study of T cell changes during pregnancy in multiple sclerosis. TCRdb's copy holds only in-frame clones and misses some; the assay was immunoSEQ multiplex PCR. Of 40,000 or so clones in the sample, around nine tenths were seen once. The sequenced sample was CD4+ T cells from peripheral blood mononuclear cells, obtained in the first trimester of pregnancy. These receptors originate from a female donor in good health, enrolled as a control in a pregnancy study.

The genes are TRBV4-3 and TRBJ1-4; maybe TRBD1 (5 bases). The V gene's germline CDR1 is LGHNA and CDR2 YSLEER. The CDR3 sequence is 15 residues long. V lost 2 bases to trimming and J lost 4 bases, with 11 bases between them. The CDR3: CASSQSVTVNEKLFF. The CDR3 nucleotides read TGCGCCAGCAGCCAATCCGTGACAGTTAATGAAAAACTGTTTTTT.

This rearrangement joins TRBV19 to TRBJ1-2, with 7 bases aligning to TRBD1. The V gene end was trimmed by 7 bases and the J gene end by 2 bases; junction bases not matched to a gene: 7. CDR1 and CDR2 from the germline V gene are LNHDA and SQIVND (reference sequence). The CDR3 extends over 14 amino acids. The CDR3 DNA sequence: TGTGCCAGTAAGCGACAGGGACGAAACTATGGCTACACCTTC. It yields the protein CASKRQGRNYGYTF.

This rearrangement joins TRBV6-5 to TRBJ2-1, with 10 positions matching TRBD1. CDR3 length: 14 amino acids. Per the germline V gene, CDR1 is MNHEY and CDR2 is SVGAGI. J lost 8 bases, V lost 6 bases, and 7 bases had no gene match. As DNA, the CDR3 is TGTGCCAGCAGACCGGGACAGGGGAAGGATGAGCAGTTCTTC. Translating gives CASRPGQGKDEQFF.

The count of this clone is one. The chain couples TRBV4-2 to TRBJ2-4; the D gene is possibly TRBD2 (5 bases). With 0 bases removed from V and 0 bases from J, the gap between germline ends came to 9 bases. The CDR3 has 16 amino acids. The germline V gene encodes CDR1 LGHNA and CDR2 YNFKEQ. The CDR3 is CASSQESGGAKNIQYF. The DNA of the CDR3 is TGTGCCAGCAGCCAAGAAAGCGGAGGAGCCAAAAACATTCAGTACTTC.

The chain has TRBV5-4 and TRBJ2-5; TRBD2 agrees at 8 bases. The J segment lost 5 bases and the V segment lost 0 bases, leaving 9 bases of the junction unmatched. Looked up from germline, CDR1 is SGHNT and CDR2 is YYREEE (reference sequence). The CDR3 spans 16 residues. The CDR3 region has the DNA TGTGCCAGCAGCTTGGACGGGGGGGCGTCAGGGGAGACCCAGTACTTC. Translation: CASSLDGGASGETQYF.